This T cell receptor beta chain was documented in a study of cytomegalovirus exposure and HLA in healthy donors. Germline V lookup: CDR1 SNHLY, CDR2 FYNNEI. This CDR3 comprises 13 residues. The J segment lost 3 bases and the V segment lost 8 bases, leaving 7 bases of the junction unmatched. Findings and caveats of the study: In a later analysis, V- and J-gene trimming of beta chains associated with a DCLRE1C missense variant, replicated independently. Researchers left out some V segments, among them TRBV6-2 and TRBV6-3, as indistinguishable.

This clone was counted only a few times. Antigen specificity is unknown. Amplification used 60 Vbeta primers and 13 Jbeta primers. Sequencing used immunoSEQ multiplex PCR; TCRdb keeps in-frame clones, though not all of them. Of roughly 110,000 clones listed, about three quarters are singletons. Each donor was healthy, and each was a bone marrow donor. This chain links TRBV2 with TRBJ2-7; 7 bases fit TRBD1. Input material: PBMCs. The sequence derives from a woman aged 45-59 years in good health and CMV-seropositive. The CDR3 DNA reads TGTGCCAGCGCTCCGGGACAGTTCTACGAGCAGTACTTC. It is translated as CASAPGQFYEQYF.